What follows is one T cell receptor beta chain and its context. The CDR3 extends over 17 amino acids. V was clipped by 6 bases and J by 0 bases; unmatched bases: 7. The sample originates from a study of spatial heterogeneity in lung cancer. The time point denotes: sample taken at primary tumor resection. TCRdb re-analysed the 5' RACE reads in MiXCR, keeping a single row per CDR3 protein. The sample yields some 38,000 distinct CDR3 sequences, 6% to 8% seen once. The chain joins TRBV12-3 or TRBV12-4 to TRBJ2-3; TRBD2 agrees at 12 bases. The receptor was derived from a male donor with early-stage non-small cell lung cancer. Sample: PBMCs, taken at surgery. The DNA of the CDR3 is TGTGCCAGCAGGCCGGGACTAGCGGGCGTTAGCACAGATACGCAGTATTTT. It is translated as CASRPGLAGVSTDTQYF.